This TCR beta chain was recovered during a study of T-cell memory formation after mild COVID-19. General study results and limits: CD4/CD8 balance held among clones contracting day 15 to 85, and later expanders leaned CD4+. The authors left the SARS-CoV-2 specificity of second-wave clones peaking on day 37 unconfirmed.

Barcoded TCR alpha and TCR beta cDNA libraries with UMIs came from 5'RACE using constant-segment primers. In TCRdb, the 5' RACE reads were re-called with MiXCR into one record per CDR3 protein. The sample consists of under 85,000 distinct CDR3 sequences, approximately 15% of them appearing once. Ten or more counts support this clonotype. The target antigen is unknown. CDR3 length equals 11 residues. Trimming cost V 11 bases and J 9 bases; bases outside gene matches: 5. CDR1 is SGHAT and CDR2 is FQNNGV in the germline V gene. The source material was PBMCs or a T cell subset sorted from them (not recorded which). This chain links TRBV11-2 with TRBJ2-1; 9 bases fit TRBD2. The sequence was obtained from an adult woman who had mild COVID-19 (a few samples of this study predate the infection). Cell type and time point are not known. CDR3 sequence: CAGSGGLEQFF. CDR3 DNA sequence: TGTGCCGGTAGCGGGGGTCTTGAGCAGTTCTTC.